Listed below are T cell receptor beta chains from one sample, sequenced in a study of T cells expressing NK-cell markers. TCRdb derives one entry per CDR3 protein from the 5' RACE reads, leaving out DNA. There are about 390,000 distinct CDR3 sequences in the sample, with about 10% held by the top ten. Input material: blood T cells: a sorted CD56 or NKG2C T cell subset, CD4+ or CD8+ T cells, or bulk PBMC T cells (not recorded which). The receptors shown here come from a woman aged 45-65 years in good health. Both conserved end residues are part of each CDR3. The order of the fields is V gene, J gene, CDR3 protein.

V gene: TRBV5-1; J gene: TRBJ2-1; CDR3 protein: CASSFGTSRDEQFF
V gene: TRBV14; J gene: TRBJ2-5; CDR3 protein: CASSPIIGGQETQYF
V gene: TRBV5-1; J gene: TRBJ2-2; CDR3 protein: CASSRGRGELFF
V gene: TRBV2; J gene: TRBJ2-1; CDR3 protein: CASNPAAYNEQFF
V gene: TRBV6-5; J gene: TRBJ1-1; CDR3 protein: CASSLRGAPNTEAFF
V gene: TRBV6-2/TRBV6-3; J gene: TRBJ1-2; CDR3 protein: CASSLDRATYGYTF
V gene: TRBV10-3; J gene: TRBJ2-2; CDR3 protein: CAISESGRGSHTGELFF
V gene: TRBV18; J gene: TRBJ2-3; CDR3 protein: CASSPAGGGTDTQYF
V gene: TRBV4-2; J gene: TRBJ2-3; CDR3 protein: CASSQDEASGRARNTQYF
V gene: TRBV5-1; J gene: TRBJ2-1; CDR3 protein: CASSLAPTRDNEQFF
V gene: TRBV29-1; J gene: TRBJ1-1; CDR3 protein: CSVEAGGWTEAFF
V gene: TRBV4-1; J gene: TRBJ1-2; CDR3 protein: CASSQFGRDREGYTF
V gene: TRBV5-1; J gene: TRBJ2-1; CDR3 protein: CASSLRLTLNNEQFF
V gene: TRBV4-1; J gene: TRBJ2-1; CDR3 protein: CASSQSLTPYNEQFF
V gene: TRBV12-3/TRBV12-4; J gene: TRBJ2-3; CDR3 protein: CASSATGNTQYF
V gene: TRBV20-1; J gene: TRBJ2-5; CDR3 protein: CSAVSSGRIRETQYF
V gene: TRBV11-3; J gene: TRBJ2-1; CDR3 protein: CASSSFAGGPRNEQFF
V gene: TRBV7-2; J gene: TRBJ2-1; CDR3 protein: CASSRDRDNEQFF
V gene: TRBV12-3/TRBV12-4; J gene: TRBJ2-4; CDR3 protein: CASSPKNIQYF
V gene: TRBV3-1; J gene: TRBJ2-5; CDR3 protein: CASSHTPPSQETQYF
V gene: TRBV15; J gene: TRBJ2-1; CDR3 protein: CATSPRGARSSYNEQFF
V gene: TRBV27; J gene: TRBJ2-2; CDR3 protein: CASSAQGTGGELFF
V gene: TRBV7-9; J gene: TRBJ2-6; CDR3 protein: CASSRTPGSSSGANVLTF
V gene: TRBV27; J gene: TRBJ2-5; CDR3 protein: CASSLIRGNQETQYF
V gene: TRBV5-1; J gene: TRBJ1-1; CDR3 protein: CASSSNDRTGNTEAFF
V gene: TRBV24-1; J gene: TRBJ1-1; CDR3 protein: CATSGGLGEAFF